The 28 T cell receptor beta chains reported below all come from one sample, sequenced in a study of cytomegalovirus exposure and HLA in healthy donors (TCRdb year 2017). Library prep was done by the immunoSEQ multiplex PCR assay. A mixture of 60 forward primers for TCR Vbeta segments and 13 reverse primers for TCR Jbeta segments was used in the multiplex PCR. TCRdb provides this immuneACCESS table in a form limited to in-frame rearrangements. Some clones are lacking; in checked studies, under half of them reflect an unresolved V gene, and why the rest are absent is not known. This sample has about 160,000 clones in its table, and approximately 79% of those were observed once. Around 6.9% of the sample is held by the ten biggest clonotypes. Sequencing was carried out using PBMCs. The receptors stem from a man in his forties in good health and CMV-seropositive.

This chain connects TRBV30 to TRBJ1-5; maybe TRBD1 (5 bases). The CDR3 runs 13 residues. The V and J ends lost 2 bases and 5 bases respectively, with 10 bases between them. CDR1 and CDR2 (germline): GTSNPN, SVGIG (reference sequence). CDR3 coding DNA: TGTGCCTGGAGTACGGGGGGGGATCAGCCCCAGCATTTT. Protein: CAWSTGGDQPQHF.

The chain is built from TRBV6-6 and TRBJ1-2; 12 bases are a match to TRBD1. CDR1 and CDR2 (germline): MNHNY, SVGAGI (reference sequence). The CDR3 sequence is 14 residues long. J gave up 5 bases and V 6 bases, and 4 bases lay outside the gene matches. The CDR3 here is CASSRGQGAYGYTF. In nucleotides, the CDR3 is TGTGCCAGCAGCCGGGGACAGGGGGCGTATGGCTACACCTTC.

The CDR3 loop reads CASNRAGSGQPQHF. The DNA of the CDR3 is TGTGCCAGCAACAGGGCAGGGTCGGGTCAGCCCCAGCATTTT. The rearrangement uses TRBV9 and TRBJ1-5; possible D gene TRBD1, 6 bases. This CDR3 has 14 residues. With 6 bases removed from V and 6 bases from J, the gap between germline ends came to 16 bases. Germline V lookup: CDR1 SGDLS, CDR2 YYNGEE.

The chain links TRBV6-5 to TRBJ2-7; a possible D gene is TRBD2 (5 bases). V was clipped by 3 bases and J by 2 bases, with 8 bases between them. CDR1 and CDR2 from the germline V gene are MNHEY and SVGAGI. This CDR3 is 13 amino acids long. In DNA form, the CDR3 reads TGTGCCAGCAGTTATGGGGAGACCTACGAGCAGTACTTC. Its protein is CASSYGETYEQYF.

This clone was observed a handful of times. J is TRBJ2-3 and V is TRBV7-3, with a possible D match to TRBD2 (5 bases). The CDR3 runs to 15 residues. Germline V lookup: CDR1 SGHTA, CDR2 FQGTGA. V was shortened by 2 bases and J by 6 bases, with 15 bases between the two germline ends. Here the CDR3 DNA reads TGTGCCAGCAGCTTATATTCGGGGAGAAGGGATACGCAGTATTTT. It specifies CASSLYSGRRDTQYF.

The chain couples TRBV10-2 to TRBJ2-7, with 9 bases identical to TRBD1. Per the germline V gene, CDR1 is WSHSY and CDR2 is SAAADI. The length of the CDR3 is 14 residues. J gave up 2 bases and V 6 bases, and 5 bases lay outside the gene matches. CDR3 sequence (DNA): TGCGCCAGCAGGCTCGGGACAGGGCCCTACGAGCAGTACTTC. Translation gives CASRLGTGPYEQYF.

On this clone: An end of the junction does not agree with germline; a read error may underlie this. The chain links TRBV5-5 to TRBJ2-1; 8 bases line up with TRBD1. This CDR3 contains 13 residues. Germline V gene lookup returns CDR1 SGHKS and CDR2 YYEKEE (reference sequence). The CDR3 reads CASGGQGYNGQFF. The CDR3 bases are TGTGCCAGCGGAGGACAGGGTTACAATGGGCAGTTCTTC.

The J gene is TRBJ2-2, the V gene TRBV9, with 9 bases aligning to TRBD1. The CDR3 sequence is 15 residues long. Per germline, CDR1 SGDLS and CDR2 YYNGEE. Trimming took 2 bases from V and 2 from J; bases not matched to a gene: 1. In DNA form, the CDR3 reads TGTGCCAGCAGCGTGGGACAGGGAAACACCGGGGAGCTGTTTTTT. Residues: CASSVGQGNTGELFF.

The gene calls are TRBV10-3 and TRBJ2-7; 11 bases line up with TRBD2. Germline V lookup: CDR1 ENHRY, CDR2 SYGVKD. The V gene end was trimmed by 3 bases and the J gene end by 5 bases; junction bases not matched to a gene: 6. The CDR3 totals 15 residues. The CDR3, as DNA: TGTGCCATCAGTGAATCTAGCGGGGGGCAGAACGAGCAGTACTTC. It yields the protein CAISESSGGQNEQYF.

This clone was observed a few times. The chain has TRBV4-1 and TRBJ2-3; 7 bases match TRBD1. This CDR3 is 15 amino acids long. J was trimmed by 2 bases and V by 0 bases; bases with no gene match: 2. Germline values: CDR1 MGHRA, CDR2 YSYEKL. CDR3 protein: CASSQDRGYTDTQYF. DNA of the CDR3: TGCGCCAGCAGCCAAGACAGGGGGTACACAGATACGCAGTATTTT.

The rearrangement links TRBV5-1 to TRBJ1-4; D unclear. Per germline, CDR1 SGHRS and CDR2 YFSETQ. The germline V and J ends were trimmed by 7 bases and 5 bases, with 15 bases remaining between them. This CDR3 is built from 14 residues. In DNA, the CDR3 is TGCGCCAGCTCCTCAAGCGGGAGCAATGAAAAACTGTTTTTT. It yields the protein CASSSSGSNEKLFF.

This clone was observed once. The chain is built from TRBV19 and TRBJ1-1, with D possibly being TRBD1 (6 bases). The length of the CDR3 is 16 residues. Germline CDR1 reads LNHDA; CDR2 reads SQIVND (reference sequence). Between the trimmed V and J ends, which lost 6 bases and 5 bases, there was a span of 22 bases. The CDR3 DNA reads TGTGCCAGTAGATCCGGCAGGGGCGACTCGAGAACTGAAGCTTTCTTT. This sequence encodes CASRSGRGDSRTEAFF.

CDR3 nucleotides: TGTGCCAGCAGTTTATTTCCAAGCCCGGGGACCCAGTACTTC. This sequence encodes CASSLFPSPGTQYF. The rearrangement uses TRBV27 and TRBJ2-5; D not resolved. The V end was cut by 1 base, the J end by 7 bases, with 13 bases between. Germline V gene data show CDR1 as MNHEY and CDR2 as SMNVEV (reference sequence). The CDR3 sequence is 14 residues long.

The rearrangement uses TRBV4-3 and TRBJ2-5, with TRBD1 matching over 7 bases. The J call may be mistaken, given a closer DNA end match to TRBJ2-7. Germline V CDR1 and CDR2: LGHNA, YSLEER. This CDR3 contains 14 residues. The CDR3 spells CASSQGDSNYEQYF. The CDR3 DNA reads as TGCGCCAGCAGCCAAGGGGACAGTAACTACGAGCAGTACTTC.

With regard to this clone: It is likely a read error, because the conserved phenylalanine at the end of the CDR3 is missing. CDR3 in amino acids: CASSRQGNTEAFL. In DNA form, the CDR3 reads TGTGCCAGCAGCAGACAGGGAAACACTGAAGCTTTCCTT. The chain couples TRBV7-3 to TRBJ1-1, with TRBD1 identical over 7 bases. Germline V lookup: CDR1 SGHTA, CDR2 FQGTGA. J gave up 2 bases and V 5 bases, and 2 bases lay outside the gene matches. CDR3 size: 13 residues.

This clone was seen a few times. The junction differs from germline at one of its ends, possibly a read error. The CDR3 spells CSSSSTGLAGPQETQYF. The CDR3 coding sequence is TGTTCCAGCAGCTCTACAGGACTAGCGGGGCCACAAGAGACCCAGTACTTC. The chain is built from TRBV7-9 and TRBJ2-5, with TRBD2 identical over 12 bases. The V gene's germline CDR1 is SEHNR and CDR2 FQNEAQ (reference sequence). The length of the CDR3 is 17 residues.

V usage is TRBV27 and J usage is TRBJ1-4, with a tentative D call TRBD1 (5 bases). Between the trimmed V and J ends, which lost 3 bases and 8 bases, there was a span of 13 bases. Germline V CDR1 and CDR2: MNHEY, SMNVEV (reference sequence). The CDR3 is 14 amino acids. CDR3 DNA: TGTGCCAGCAGTTTCCGACAGCCGTCCGAAAAACTGTTTTTT. Protein: CASSFRQPSEKLFF.

The chain is built from TRBV15 and TRBJ1-5; 12 bases line up with TRBD1. From germline, CDR1 is LNHNV and CDR2 YYDKDF (reference sequence). Trimming at V came to 1 base and at J to 3 bases, leaving 4 bases not matched to a gene. The CDR3 has 17 residues. The CDR3 nucleotides read TGTGCCACCAGCAGAGGGGGGACAGGGGGCGACAATCAGCCCCAGCATTTT. Translation gives CATSRGGTGGDNQPQHF.

This clone was seen a handful of times. The rearrangement uses TRBV4-2 and TRBJ1-2; a possible D gene is TRBD1 (6 bases). CDR3 length equals 12 residues. The germline gives CDR1 LGHNA, CDR2 YNFKEQ. V was trimmed by 1 base and J by 6 bases, leaving 6 bases between them. The CDR3: CASSQGTDGYTF. In DNA, the CDR3 is TGTGCCAGCAGCCAAGGGACAGATGGCTACACCTTC.

The chain employs TRBV27 and TRBJ2-5; D is possibly TRBD1 (6 bases). The V gene's germline CDR1 is MNHEY and CDR2 SMNVEV (reference sequence). The CDR3 runs to 13 residues. V lost 2 bases and J lost 5, with 9 bases in between. Written as DNA, the CDR3 is TGTGCCAGCAGTTTAACAGGGCCGGAGACCCAGTACTTC. It codes for CASSLTGPETQYF.

This clone was counted a single time. The CDR3 region is CASSLDTRNTEAFF. For the CDR3, the DNA is TGTGCCAGCAGCTTGGACACGCGGAACACTGAAGCTTTCTTT. The genes are TRBV7-3 and TRBJ1-1; a weak D match, TRBD1 (5 bases). V gave up 3 bases and J gave up 1 base, with 9 bases separating them. The V gene's germline CDR1 is SGHTA and CDR2 FQGTGA. The CDR3 is 14 residues long.

The chain is built from TRBV13 and TRBJ2-7, with TRBD2 identical over 7 bases. J lost 6 bases, V lost 0 bases, and 8 bases had no gene match. CDR1 is PRHDT and CDR2 is FYEKMQ in the germline V gene (reference sequence). The CDR3 is 15 amino acids. The CDR3: CASSLGAGSGGEQYF. CDR3 DNA: TGTGCCAGCAGCTTAGGGGCCGGGTCGGGGGGCGAGCAGTACTTC.

The chain carries TRBV5-1 and TRBJ1-1; perhaps TRBD1 as D (5 bases). V was clipped by 0 bases and J by 0 bases, with 9 bases between them. Germline V CDR1 and CDR2: SGHRS, YFSETQ. The CDR3 extends over 15 amino acids. The CDR3 spells CASSLEGVVNTEAFF. The DNA for the CDR3 is TGCGCCAGCAGCTTGGAAGGGGTAGTGAACACTGAAGCTTTCTTT.

This chain connects TRBV6-6 to TRBJ2-7; a possible D gene is TRBD2 (6 bases). The CDR3 has 16 amino acids. V was pared by 5 bases and J by 2 bases, with 19 bases between. CDR1 is MNHNY, CDR2 SVGAGI, per germline (reference sequence). The CDR3 protein is CASSPLPRGTPYEQYF. CDR3 DNA sequence: TGTGCCAGCAGTCCACTCCCCCGGGGGACCCCCTACGAGCAGTACTTC.

The sample holds a few counts of this clone. The J gene is TRBJ2-2, the V gene TRBV29-1; D gene unclear. The V and J ends lost 3 bases and 8 bases respectively, with 13 bases between them. The V gene's germline CDR1 is SQVTM and CDR2 ANQGSEA. CDR3 length equals 13 residues. The CDR3 DNA reads TGCAGCGTTGAGAACCCTTTGCGAGGGGAGCTGTTTTTT. It encodes CSVENPLRGELFF.

CDR3 in DNA: TGTGCCAGCAGCGACCTGGGGGGCTACGAGCAGTACTTC. This codes for CASSDLGGYEQYF. The chain uses TRBV7-8 and TRBJ2-7; a possible D gene is TRBD2 (6 bases). CDR1 and CDR2 from the germline V gene are SGHVS and FQNEAQ. Trimming cost V 5 bases and J 3 bases, with 11 bases left between them. The CDR3 runs to 13 residues.

Note on this clone: Other DNA sequences in this sample translate to the same CDR3. The chain employs TRBV5-1 and TRBJ2-1, with TRBD1 matching 8 bases. Germline CDR1 SGHRS, CDR2 YFSETQ. V was pared by 0 bases and J by 3 bases, with 2 bases of the junction left unmatched. The CDR3 loop spans 15 amino acids. The CDR3 DNA sequence: TGCGCCAGCAGCTTGGCCGGACAGGGCTACAATGAGCAGTTCTTC. Protein sequence: CASSLAGQGYNEQFF.

V gene TRBV28 combines with J gene TRBJ1-2; TRBD1 aligns across 11 bases. There are 14 residues in the CDR3. Germline-derived CDR1 and CDR2 are MDHEN and SYDVKM. V lost 6 bases, J lost 4 bases, and 4 bases stayed unmatched. CDR3 in DNA: TGTGCCAGCAGGGGACAGGGGGACTCCTATGGCTACACCTTC. It yields the protein CASRGQGDSYGYTF.